The rows below give T cell receptor beta chains drawn from one sample of a study of blood T cell repertoires in COVID-19. The data were produced by immunoSEQ multiplex PCR, yet TCRdb's version contains in-frame clones alone and is incomplete. Among around 140,000 clones listed, around 89% were seen once. Sequencing was performed on peripheral blood. The receptor set was obtained from a man between 45 and 60 years old with active or convalescent COVID-19. The CDR3 runs from the conserved cysteine through the conserved F or W. Each record gives: D gene, clone size, J gene, V gene, CDR3 DNA, CDR3 protein. A D gene is named only where the DNA matches it firmly. Expanded clones get a size class; other rows say once, few or many, or leave the size out.

TRBD2 - TRBJ2-3 TRBV7-2 TGTGCCAGCAGCGGTATTACTAGCGGGAAGTTCGGCGATACGCAGTATTTT CASSGITSGKFGDTQYF
- - TRBJ2-3 TRBV7-9 TGTGCCAGCAGGGGACGGAGGGCCGGCACAGATACGCAGTATTTT CASRGRRAGTDTQYF
TRBD2 - TRBJ2-3 TRBV9 TGTGCCAGCAGCGTAGCTACTGCACTAGCGCCCGATACGCAGTATTTT CASSVATALAPDTQYF
TRBD1 - TRBJ1-3 TRBV4-1 TGCGCCAGCAGCCGAGACGCCCAGGGGACAGGGAGAAACACCATATATTTT CASSRDAQGTGRNTIYF
TRBD1 once TRBJ2-5 TRBV28 TGTGCCAGCTATGACAGGGGGCTGCAAGAGACCCAGTACTTC CASYDRGLQETQYF
- - TRBJ2-7 TRBV5-6 TGTGCCAGCAGCTTTATTGACAGAATCTCGCCGGTCGACGAGCAGTACTTC CASSFIDRISPVDEQYF
- - TRBJ1-6 TRBV30 TGTGCCTGTTCCCCAGGTGCGGGTTCACCCCTCCACTTT CACSPGAGSPLHF
TRBD1 - TRBJ2-1 TRBV25-1 TGTGCCAGCAGCCGGGACAGCTCCTACAATGAGCAGTTCTTC CASSRDSSYNEQFF
- - TRBJ1-1 TRBV7-9 TGTGCCAGCAGCTTGGAGGAGAGGAGGACAGCTCAGAACACTGAAGCTTTCTTT CASSLEERRTAQNTEAFF
- - TRBJ1-6 TRBV30 TGTGCCTGGAGTGTACTGGCCTATAATTCACCCCTCCACTTT CAWSVLAYNSPLHF
TRBD2 - TRBJ2-1 TRBV15 TGTGCCACCAGCAGAGAAGGGACTAGCGGCTTCCGGATGGGCTCCTACAATGAGCAGTTCTTC CATSREGTSGFRMGSYNEQFF
TRBD2 - TRBJ2-6 TRBV5-1 TGCGCCAGCAGCACGGGACCGGGGTTTACTCGCGGGGGGAGCTCTGGGGCCAACGTCCTGACTTTC CASSTGPGFTRGGSSGANVLTF
TRBD1 - TRBJ2-1 TRBV14 TGTGCCAGCAGCCAGGGAGGACAGGGCCCTTCCTACAATGAGCAGTTCTTC CASSQGGQGPSYNEQFF
- - TRBJ1-2 TRBV28 TGTGCCAGCACCCAGACAGTTAACTATGGCTACACCTTC CASTQTVNYGYTF
TRBD1 - TRBJ1-2 TRBV4-1 TGCGCCAGCAGCCAAGTCGGCGTACAGGGGGCGCGCGGCTACACCTTC CASSQVGVQGARGYTF
TRBD1 - TRBJ2-7 TRBV5-1 TGCGCCAGCAGCTTACAGGGGAACGAGCAGTACTTC CASSLQGNEQYF
- - TRBJ2-5 TRBV27 TGTGCCAGCAGCCCTCCCGGGAGCCACCAAGAGACCCAGTACTTC CASSPPGSHQETQYF
- - TRBJ2-1 TRBV5-1 TGCGCCAGCAGCTTGAGCCCCGAGAGCGATGAGCAGTTCTTC CASSLSPESDEQFF
TRBD2 - TRBJ2-5 TRBV11-2 TGTGCCAGCAGCATCAGTTCAACCGGGACTAGCGGGTCCCGAAAGACCCAGTACTTC CASSISSTGTSGSRKTQYF
TRBD1 few TRBJ2-5 TRBV25-1 TGTGCCAGCAGTGCATACAGGGGGGCCCAAGAGACCCAGTACTTC CASSAYRGAQETQYF
TRBD1 - TRBJ2-3 TRBV3-1/TRBV3-2 TGTGCCAGCAGCCAAGGGCAGGGGGCAACAGATACGCAGTATTTT CASSQGQGATDTQYF
TRBD1 - TRBJ2-6 TRBV5-1 TGCGCCAGCAGCGAACAGGGGGTGTCTGGGGCCAACGTCCTGACTTTC CASSEQGVSGANVLTF
- - TRBJ1-6 TRBV5-4 TGTGCCAGCAGCCCCGGACAGAATTATAATTCACCCCTCCACTTT CASSPGQNYNSPLHF
TRBD2 - TRBJ2-7 TRBV7-2 TGTGCCAGCAGCTTAGCGGCGGGGGGGAGCTCCTACGAGCAGTACTTC CASSLAAGGSSYEQYF
- - TRBJ2-5 TRBV6-5 TGTGCCAGCAGTTACGGGTCGACACAAGAGACCCAGTACTTC CASSYGSTQETQYF
TRBD1 - TRBJ1-4 TRBV5-1 TGCGCCAGCAGCTTGGGCCCAGGGGGCGACGAAAAACTGTTTTTT CASSLGPGGDEKLFF
TRBD2 - TRBJ2-1 TRBV3-1/TRBV3-2 TGTGCCAGCAGCCAAGGCCTAGCGGGCACCCACTCCTACAATGAGCAGTTCTTC CASSQGLAGTHSYNEQFF
TRBD1 - TRBJ1-2 TRBV7-2 TGTGCCAGCAGCTTGGGACAGCTTGGCTACACCTTC CASSLGQLGYTF
- - TRBJ1-2 TRBV5-1 TGCGCCAGCAGCTTGGGGCTAGGTAACTATGGCTACACCTTC CASSLGLGNYGYTF
- - TRBJ2-3 TRBV28 TGTGCCAGCAGTTTTAGGGGGAGGGGAGCCACAGATACGCAGTATTTT CASSFRGRGATDTQYF
TRBD1 - TRBJ1-4 TRBV10-3 TGTGCCATCAGTGCCACAGGGGTCGAAAAACTGTTTTTT CAISATGVEKLFF
- - TRBJ2-7 TRBV28 TGTGCCGCCAGTGGCTACCGGATGGAGAGCTTCTCCTACGAGCAGTACTTC CAASGYRMESFSYEQYF
TRBD1 - TRBJ1-2 TRBV7-2 TGTGCCAGCAGCTTACGACAGGGAGCGAACTATGGCTACACCTTC CASSLRQGANYGYTF